This T cell receptor (beta chain) was documented in a study of radiotherapy plus CTLA-4 blockade in lung cancer. Clones were read by immunoSEQ multiplex PCR, and TCRdb kept only the in-frame ones, dropping some. The data show roughly 66,000 clones, under 85% seen once. This clone was seen only once. V was clipped by 6 bases and J by 3 bases; unmatched bases: 1. The CDR3 is 13 residues long. In germline, CDR1 is SQVTM, CDR2 ANQGSEA. The sequence came from a human donor with non-small cell lung cancer who had a partial response to radiotherapy plus ipilimumab. The V call is TRBV29-1, the J call TRBJ2-3; TRBD2 agrees at 12 bases. Specimen: peripheral blood, collected from a patient treated with radiotherapy plus ipilimumab. Here the CDR3 reads CSVLAGGTDTQYF. DNA for the CDR3: TGCAGCGTCCTAGCGGGAGGGACAGATACGCAGTATTTT.